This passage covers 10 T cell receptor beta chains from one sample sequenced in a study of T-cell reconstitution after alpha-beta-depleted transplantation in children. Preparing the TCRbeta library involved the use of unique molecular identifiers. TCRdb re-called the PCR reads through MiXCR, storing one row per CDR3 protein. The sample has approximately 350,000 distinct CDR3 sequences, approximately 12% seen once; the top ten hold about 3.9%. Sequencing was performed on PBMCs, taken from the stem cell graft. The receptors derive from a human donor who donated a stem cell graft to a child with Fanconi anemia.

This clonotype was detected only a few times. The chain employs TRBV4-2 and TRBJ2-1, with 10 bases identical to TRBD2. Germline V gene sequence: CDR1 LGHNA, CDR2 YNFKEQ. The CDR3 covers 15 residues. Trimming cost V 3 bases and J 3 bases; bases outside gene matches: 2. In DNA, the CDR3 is TGTGCCAGCAGCCAGCTAGCGGGGGACTACAATGAGCAGTTCTTC. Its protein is CASSQLAGDYNEQFF.

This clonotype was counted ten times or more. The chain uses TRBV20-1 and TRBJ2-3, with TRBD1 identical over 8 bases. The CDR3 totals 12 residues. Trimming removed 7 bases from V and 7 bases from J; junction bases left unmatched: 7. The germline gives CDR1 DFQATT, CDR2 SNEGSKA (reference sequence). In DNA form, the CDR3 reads TGCAGTGGTTTCGACAGGGGACATACGCAGTATTTT. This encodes CSGFDRGHTQYF.

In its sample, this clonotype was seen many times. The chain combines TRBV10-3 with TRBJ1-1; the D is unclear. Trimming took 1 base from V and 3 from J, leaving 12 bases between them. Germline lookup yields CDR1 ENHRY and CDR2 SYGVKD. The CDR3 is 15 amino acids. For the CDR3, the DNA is TGTGCCATCAGTGAGTTAAGGGAGGTAGACACTGAAGCTTTCTTT. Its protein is CAISELREVDTEAFF.

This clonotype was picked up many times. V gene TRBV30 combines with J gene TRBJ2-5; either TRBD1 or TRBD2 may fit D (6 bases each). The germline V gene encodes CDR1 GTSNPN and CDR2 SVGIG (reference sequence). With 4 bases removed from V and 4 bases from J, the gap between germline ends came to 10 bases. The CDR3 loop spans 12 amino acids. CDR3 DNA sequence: TGTGCCTGGACACGGGGGCGAGAGACCCAGTACTTC. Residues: CAWTRGRETQYF.

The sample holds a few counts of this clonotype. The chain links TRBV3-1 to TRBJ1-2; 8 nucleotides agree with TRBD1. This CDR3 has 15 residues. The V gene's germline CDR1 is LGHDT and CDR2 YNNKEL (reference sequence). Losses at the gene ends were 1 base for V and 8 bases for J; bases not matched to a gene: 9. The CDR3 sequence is CASSQVPQGARGYTF. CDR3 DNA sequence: TGTGCCAGCAGCCAAGTTCCGCAGGGGGCAAGAGGCTACACCTTC.

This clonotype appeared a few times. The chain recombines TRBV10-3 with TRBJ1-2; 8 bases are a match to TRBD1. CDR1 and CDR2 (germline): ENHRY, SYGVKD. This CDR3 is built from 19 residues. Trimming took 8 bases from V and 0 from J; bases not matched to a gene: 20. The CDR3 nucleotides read TGTGCCATCGCTCCCAAAGGGCCGGACAGGGTTTTAGCTAACTATGGCTACACCTTC. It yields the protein CAIAPKGPDRVLANYGYTF.

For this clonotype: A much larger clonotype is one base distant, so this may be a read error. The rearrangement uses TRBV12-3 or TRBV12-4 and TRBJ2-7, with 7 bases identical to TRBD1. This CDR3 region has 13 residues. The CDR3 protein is CAGSLTGAHEQYF. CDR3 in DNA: TGTGCCGGCAGTTTAACAGGGGCCCACGAGCAGTACTTC.

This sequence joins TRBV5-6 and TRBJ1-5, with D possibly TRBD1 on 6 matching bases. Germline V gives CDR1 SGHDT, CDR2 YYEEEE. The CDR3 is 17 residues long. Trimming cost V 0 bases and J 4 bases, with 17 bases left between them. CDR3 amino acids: CASSLGSSRGGNQPQHF. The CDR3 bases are TGTGCCAGCAGCTTGGGGTCGTCCAGGGGTGGGAATCAGCCCCAGCATTTT.

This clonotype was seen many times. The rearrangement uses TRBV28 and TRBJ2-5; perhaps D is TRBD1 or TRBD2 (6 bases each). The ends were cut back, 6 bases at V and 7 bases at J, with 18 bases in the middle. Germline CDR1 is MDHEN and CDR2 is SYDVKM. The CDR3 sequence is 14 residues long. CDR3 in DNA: TGTGCCAGCAGCTTAACAGGGATCGGGAGGACCCAGTACTTC. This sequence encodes CASSLTGIGRTQYF.

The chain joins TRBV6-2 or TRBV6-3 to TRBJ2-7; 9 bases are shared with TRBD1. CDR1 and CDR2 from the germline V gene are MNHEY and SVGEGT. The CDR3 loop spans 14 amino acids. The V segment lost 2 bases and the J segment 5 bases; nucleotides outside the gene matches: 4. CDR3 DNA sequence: TGTGCCAGCAGTTACAGGGACAGGGACCACGAGCAGTACGTC. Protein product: CASSYRDRDHEQYV.